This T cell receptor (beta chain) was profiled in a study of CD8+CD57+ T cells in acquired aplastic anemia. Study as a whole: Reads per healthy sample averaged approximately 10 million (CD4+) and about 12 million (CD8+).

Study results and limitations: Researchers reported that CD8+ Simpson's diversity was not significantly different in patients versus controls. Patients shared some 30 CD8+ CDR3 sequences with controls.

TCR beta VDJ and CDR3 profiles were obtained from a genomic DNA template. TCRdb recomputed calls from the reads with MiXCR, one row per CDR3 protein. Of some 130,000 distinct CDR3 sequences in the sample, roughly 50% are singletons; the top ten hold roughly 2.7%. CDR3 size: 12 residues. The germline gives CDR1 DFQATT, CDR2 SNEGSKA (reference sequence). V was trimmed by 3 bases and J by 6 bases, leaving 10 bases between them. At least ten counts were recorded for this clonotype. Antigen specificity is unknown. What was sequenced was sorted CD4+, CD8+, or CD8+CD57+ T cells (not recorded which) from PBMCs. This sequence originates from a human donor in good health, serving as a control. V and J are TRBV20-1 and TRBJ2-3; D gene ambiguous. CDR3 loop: CSASPSGDTQYF. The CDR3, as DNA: TGCAGTGCTAGTCCGTCGGGCGATACGCAGTATTTT.